This entry lists 7 T cell receptor beta chains sequenced from one sample in a study of shared clonotypes between healthy human individuals. Using immunoSEQ multiplex PCR, the repertoire was profiled, and TCRdb retains in-frame clones only, with some absent. Of roughly 1 million clones listed, about four fifths are singletons. The sequencing sample was made of memory CD4+ T cells from PBMCs. Subset reported: CD45RA-negative fraction. Receptors were obtained from a man between 18 and 35 years old in good health. Some clones in this sample may be carry-over from other donors' samples.

V gene TRBV11-3 combines with J gene TRBJ2-2, with TRBD2 matching over 14 bases. The V gene's germline CDR1 is SGHNT and CDR2 YENEEA. Trimming at V came to 1 base and at J to 5 bases, leaving 9 bases not matched to a gene. This CDR3 is 19 amino acids long. CDR3 nucleotides: TGTGCCAGCAGCTTAGGCCCGCGACTAGCGGGAGGGGGGACCGGGGAGCTGTTTTTT. It translates to CASSLGPRLAGGGTGELFF.

This chain uses TRBV9 with TRBJ1-1; TRBD1 agrees at 9 bases. The junction had 6 bases not matched to a gene; V was cut back by 6 bases and J by 0 bases. CDR3 length: 15 residues. From germline, CDR1 is SGDLS and CDR2 YYNGEE. CDR3 sequence reads: CASIIQGAVNTEAFF. CDR3 nucleotides: TGTGCCAGCATCATACAGGGGGCTGTGAACACTGAAGCTTTCTTT.

Details on this clone: The identical CDR3 is also encoded by other nucleotide sequences in the sample. V gene TRBV5-4 combines with J gene TRBJ1-3; no clear D gene. This CDR3 spans 14 amino acids. Germline loops: CDR1 SGHNT, CDR2 YYREEE (reference sequence). Trimming stripped 2 bases from V and 1 base from J, with 7 bases between. The CDR3: CASSLRGSGNTIYF. Here the CDR3 DNA reads TGTGCCAGCAGCTTACGAGGATCTGGAAACACCATATATTTT.

The V gene is TRBV28, the J gene TRBJ2-5; possibly TRBD2 for D (6 bases). V lost 5 bases and J 4 bases, leaving 17 bases between the germline ends. There are 15 residues in the CDR3. The germline gives CDR1 MDHEN, CDR2 SYDVKM. The CDR3 protein is CASSPTSKGPETQYF. CDR3 in DNA: TGTGCCAGCAGTCCGACTAGTAAGGGGCCAGAGACCCAGTACTTC.

The chain employs TRBV5-4 and TRBJ2-5, with D perhaps given as TRBD1 or TRBD2 (5 bases each). Trimming removed 0 bases at V and 3 bases at J, with 15 bases between. CDR3 size: 16 residues. Per the germline V gene, CDR1 is SGHNT and CDR2 is YYREEE (reference sequence). The chain's CDR3 is CASSLDQGRGKETQYF. The CDR3 DNA is TGTGCCAGCAGCTTGGATCAGGGCCGGGGCAAAGAGACCCAGTACTTC.

The DNA for the CDR3 is TGTGCCAGCAGCCCTCGGGCAGGGGAGATCACCGGGGAGCTGTTTTTT. It is translated as CASSPRAGEITGELFF. The chain links TRBV5-4 to TRBJ2-2; D is possibly TRBD1 (6 bases). The length of the CDR3 is 16 residues. Trimming took 4 bases from V and 4 from J, leaving 17 bases between them. The V gene's germline CDR1 is SGHNT and CDR2 YYREEE (reference sequence).

The V call is TRBV6-6, the J call TRBJ2-1; unclear D gene. V was cut by 6 bases and J by 10 bases, with 10 bases left in between. The germline gives CDR1 MNHNY, CDR2 SVGAGI (reference sequence). The CDR3 runs to 11 residues. CDR3 sequence (DNA): TGTGCCAGCAGGAGAGTGGGCGAGCAGTTCTTC. Translated: CASRRVGEQFF.